The T cell receptor (beta chain) described here comes from a study of technical replicates of blood from several donors. The CDR3 runs to 14 residues. Trimming removed 1 base at V and 5 bases at J, with 10 bases between. Per germline, CDR1 SGHTA and CDR2 FQGTGA. TCRdb's copy holds only in-frame clones and misses some; the assay was immunoSEQ multiplex PCR. The sample yields more than 65,000 clones, 91% seen once. This TCR was recovered from a human donor in good health. Some clones in this sample may be carry-over from other donors' samples. The chain couples TRBV7-3 to TRBJ2-3; weak D call: TRBD2 (6 bases). Sequencing was performed on T cells isolated from PBMCs. The CDR3 sequence: CASSLSGMKDTQYF. The CDR3 DNA is TGTGCCAGCAGCTTAAGCGGGATGAAAGATACGCAGTATTTT.